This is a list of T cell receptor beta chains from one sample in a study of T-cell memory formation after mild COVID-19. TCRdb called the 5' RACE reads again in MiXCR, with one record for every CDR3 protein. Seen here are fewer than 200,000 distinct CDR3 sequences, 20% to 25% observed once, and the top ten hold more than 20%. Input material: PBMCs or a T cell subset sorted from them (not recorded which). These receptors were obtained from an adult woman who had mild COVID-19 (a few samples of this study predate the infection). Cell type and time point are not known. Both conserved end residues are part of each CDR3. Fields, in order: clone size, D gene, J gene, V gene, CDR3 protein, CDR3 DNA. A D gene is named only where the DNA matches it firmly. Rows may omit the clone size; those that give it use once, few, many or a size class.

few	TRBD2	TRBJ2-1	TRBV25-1	CASSETGTRVDEQFF	TGTGCCAGCAGTGAAACCGGGACTAGAGTGGATGAGCAGTTCTTC
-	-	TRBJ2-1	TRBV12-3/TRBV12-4	CASSLGIGAPAYNEQFF	TGTGCCAGCAGTTTAGGGATCGGGGCCCCAGCCTACAATGAGCAGTTCTTC
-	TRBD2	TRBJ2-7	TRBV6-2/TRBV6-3	CASSWTRTSGSHEQYF	TGTGCCAGCAGTTGGACCCGGACTAGCGGGAGTCACGAGCAGTACTTC
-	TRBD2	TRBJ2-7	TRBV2	CASARGRTSPRAYEQYF	TGTGCCAGCGCCCGAGGCAGGACTAGCCCGAGGGCCTACGAGCAGTACTTC
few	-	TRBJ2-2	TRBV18	CASSPPQAGNTGELFF	TGTGCCAGCTCACCACCGCAGGCAGGGAACACCGGGGAGCTGTTTTTT
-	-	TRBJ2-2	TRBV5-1	CASSLEGLAYSYGDTGELFF	TGCGCCAGCAGCTTGGAGGGTCTGGCCTACTCGTACGGGGACACCGGGGAGCTGTTTTTT
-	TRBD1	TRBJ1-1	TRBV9	CASSVGQGEAFF	TGTGCCAGCAGCGTGGGACAGGGGGAAGCTTTCTTT
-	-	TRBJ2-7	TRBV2	CASSEGAHSYEQYF	TGTGCCAGCAGTGAAGGCGCACATTCCTACGAGCAGTACTTC
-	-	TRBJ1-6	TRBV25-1	CASSVGGVSPLHF	TGTGCCAGCAGTGTTGGGGGGGTTTCACCCCTCCACTTT
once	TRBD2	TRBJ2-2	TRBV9	CASSETSAPNTGELFF	TGTGCCAGCAGTGAGACTAGCGCACCGAACACCGGGGAGCTGTTTTTT
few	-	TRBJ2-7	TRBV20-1	CSARPPTIYEQYF	TGCAGTGCTAGGCCCCCGACGATATACGAGCAGTACTTC
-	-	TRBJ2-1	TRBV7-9	CASSLDSESQFF	TGTGCCAGCAGCTTAGATTCGGAGTCCCAGTTCTTC
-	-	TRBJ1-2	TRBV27	CASSLGQSLYYGYTF	TGTGCCAGCAGTCTCGGACAGTCCCTATATTATGGCTACACCTTC
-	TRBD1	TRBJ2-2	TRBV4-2	CASRGPTGEYTGELFF	TGTGCCAGCAGGGGTCCGACAGGGGAATACACCGGGGAGCTGTTTTTT
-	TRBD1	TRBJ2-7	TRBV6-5	CASSYGQGSSYEQYF	TGTGCCAGCAGTTATGGACAGGGGAGCTCCTACGAGCAGTACTTC
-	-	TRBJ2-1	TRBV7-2	CASSSLSRGYEQFF	TGTGCCAGCAGCTCCCTCTCGCGGGGTTATGAGCAGTTCTTC
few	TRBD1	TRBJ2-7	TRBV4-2	CASSSSDRGPSYEQYF	TGTGCCAGCAGCTCATCGGACAGGGGCCCCTCCTACGAGCAGTACTTC
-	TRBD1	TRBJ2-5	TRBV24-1	CATSDKQGAKTQYF	TGTGCCACCAGTGACAAACAGGGGGCCAAGACCCAGTACTTC
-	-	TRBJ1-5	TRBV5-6	CASGRGYSNQPQHF	TGTGCCAGCGGGAGGGGATATAGCAATCAGCCCCAGCATTTT
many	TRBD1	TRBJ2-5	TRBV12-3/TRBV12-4	CASQRGHSQETQYF	TGTGCTTCCCAGAGGGGGCACTCTCAAGAGACCCAGTACTTC
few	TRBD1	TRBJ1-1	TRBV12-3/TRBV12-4	CASSLLQGKVNTEAFF	TGTGCCAGCAGTTTATTACAGGGGAAGGTGAACACTGAAGCTTTCTTT
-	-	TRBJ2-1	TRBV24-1	CATSDPQSLNEQFF	TGTGCCACCAGTGATCCCCAGTCTCTGAATGAGCAGTTCTTC
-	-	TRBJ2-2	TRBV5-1	CASSQSSGTSTGELFF	TGCGCCAGCAGCCAGAGCTCCGGGACCTCCACCGGGGAGCTGTTTTTT
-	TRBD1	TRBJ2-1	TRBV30	CAWSQTGGWGEQFF	TGTGCCTGGAGTCAGACAGGGGGTTGGGGTGAGCAGTTCTTC
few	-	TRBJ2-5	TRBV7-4	CASSLKASSSVGGETQYF	TGTGCCAGCAGCTTAAAAGCGTCGTCTAGCGTTGGGGGGGAGACCCAGTACTTC
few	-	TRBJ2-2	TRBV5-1	CASSLGQATGELFF	TGCGCCAGCAGCTTGGGACAGGCAACCGGGGAGCTGTTTTTT
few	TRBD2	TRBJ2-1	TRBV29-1	CSVLASEQFF	TGCAGCGTACTAGCGAGTGAGCAGTTCTTC
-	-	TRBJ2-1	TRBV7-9	CASSYRYNEQFF	TGTGCCAGCAGCTACCGGTACAATGAGCAGTTCTTC
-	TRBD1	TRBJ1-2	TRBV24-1	CAVGTEANYGYTF	TGTGCCGTCGGGACAGAAGCTAACTATGGCTACACCTTC
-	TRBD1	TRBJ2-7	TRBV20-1	CSAAPGGHEQYF	TGCAGTGCAGCACCAGGGGGCCACGAGCAGTACTTC
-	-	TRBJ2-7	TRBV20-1	CSAPTGTNYEQYF	TGCAGTGCCCCTACCGGGACAAACTACGAGCAGTACTTC
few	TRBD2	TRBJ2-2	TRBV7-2	CASSLTGGPAGELFF	TGTGCCAGCAGCTTAACGGGGGGGCCGGCCGGGGAGCTGTTTTTT
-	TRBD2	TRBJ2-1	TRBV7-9	CASSTLLAGGPVEQFF	TGTGCCAGCAGCACCCTACTAGCGGGGGGGCCGGTTGAGCAGTTCTTC
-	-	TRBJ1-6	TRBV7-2	CASSLSVRPRSPLHF	TGTGCCAGCAGCTTATCCGTCAGACCTCGTTCACCCCTCCACTTT
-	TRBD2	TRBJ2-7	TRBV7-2	CASSHTLAEVEQYF	TGTGCCAGCAGCCACACGCTAGCGGAGGTCGAGCAGTACTTC
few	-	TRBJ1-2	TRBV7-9	CASSFPGAHGYTF	TGTGCCAGCAGCTTCCCAGGGGCGCATGGCTACACCTTC
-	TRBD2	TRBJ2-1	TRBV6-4	CASSDSGGVYNEQFF	TGTGCCAGCAGTGATAGCGGGGGGGTTTACAATGAGCAGTTCTTC
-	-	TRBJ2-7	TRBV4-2	CASSQESGGYEQYF	TGTGCCAGCAGCCAAGAGTCCGGGGGTTACGAGCAGTACTTC
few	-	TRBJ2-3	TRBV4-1	CASSLPPGERNTDTQYF	TGCGCCAGCAGCCTACCCCCGGGGGAGCGGAACACAGATACGCAGTATTTT
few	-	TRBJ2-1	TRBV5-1	CASSSQVSEQFF	TGCGCCAGCAGCTCCCAGGTGAGTGAGCAGTTCTTC
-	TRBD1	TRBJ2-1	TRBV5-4	CATGQAFYNEQFF	TGTGCCACCGGACAGGCATTTTACAATGAGCAGTTCTTC
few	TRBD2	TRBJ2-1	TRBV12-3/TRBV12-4	CASSLEISGANEQFF	TGTGCCAGCAGTTTAGAGATTAGCGGGGCCAATGAGCAGTTCTTC
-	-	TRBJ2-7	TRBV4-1	CASSHRLASTYEQYF	TGCGCCAGCAGCCACCGTCTAGCGTCAACCTACGAGCAGTACTTC
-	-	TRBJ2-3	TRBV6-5	CASRLGQGTDTQYF	TGTGCCAGCAGATTGGGGCAGGGTACAGATACGCAGTATTTT
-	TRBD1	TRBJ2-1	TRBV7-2	CASSRETGELNEQFF	TGTGCCAGCAGCCGAGAGACAGGGGAACTCAATGAGCAGTTCTTC
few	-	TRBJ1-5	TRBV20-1	CSARDSDQPQHF	TGCAGTGCTAGAGATTCTGACCAGCCCCAGCATTTT
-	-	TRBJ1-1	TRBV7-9	CASSLTAGTEAFF	TGTGCCAGCAGCTTAACCGCCGGCACTGAAGCTTTCTTT
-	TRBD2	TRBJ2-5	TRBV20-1	CSASPSSGEPRETQYF	TGCAGTGCTAGTCCTTCTAGCGGGGAGCCCCGGGAGACCCAGTACTTC
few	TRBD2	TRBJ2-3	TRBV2	CASSEGPSGSTTDTQYF	TGTGCCAGCAGTGAAGGGCCTAGCGGGAGTACCACAGATACGCAGTATTTT
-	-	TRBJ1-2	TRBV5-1	CASSRGTANYGYTF	TGCGCCAGCAGCCGCGGGACGGCTAACTATGGCTACACCTTC
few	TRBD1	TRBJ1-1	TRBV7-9	CASRGQTITEAFF	TGTGCCAGCAGGGGACAGACAATCACTGAAGCTTTCTTT